This entry features one T cell receptor beta chain sequence. Its antigen is still unknown. Assay used: immunoSEQ multiplex PCR; TCRdb lists only in-frame clones, some missing. The sample shows 2 million to 2.5 million clones, roughly 93% of them seen only once. Each of the donors was a healthy adult who was HIV-negative and had not had a recent acute infection or vaccination. A split of CD4+ cells into CD45RA+ naive and CD45RA-negative memory subsets was performed. The entry originates in a study of shared clonotypes between healthy human individuals. Study results and limitations: Relative to memory subsets, naive subsets generally showed larger estimated richness. Several donors showed sharing of about 5.5% of naive CD4 clonotypes.

Material for sequencing was naive CD4+ T cells from PBMCs. This sample's subset: CD45RA+ positively selected. The TCR was taken from a man aged 18 to 30 in good health. Some clones in this sample may be carry-over from other donors' samples.

The CDR3 nucleotides read TGTGCCAGCACCCGGGACAGCGCTTCTTATGGCTACACCTTC. It encodes CASTRDSASYGYTF. V is TRBV6-5 and J is TRBJ1-2, with 7 bases fitting TRBD1. Trimming removed 7 bases from V and 5 bases from J; junction bases left unmatched: 10. Germline-derived CDR1 and CDR2 are MNHEY and SVGAGI. CDR3 size: 14 residues.